These 9 T cell receptor beta chains share one sample of origin, sequenced in a study of T-cell memory formation after mild COVID-19 (dated by TCRdb to about 2021). The library was generated by 5' RACE. TCRdb names Illumina NovaSeq 6000 as the instrument used. TCRdb reprocessed the public reads (quality trimming at Q25 with fastp, clone calling with MiXCR) and kept in-frame beta chains. Duplicate CDR3 protein sequences are folded into a single record with the most common DNA and genes. The sample profile shows around 100,000 distinct CDR3 sequences; 11% of them were found once. The top ten clonotypes cover around 39% of the sample. Sequencing was carried out using PBMCs or a T cell subset sorted from them (not recorded which). The source of these receptors is a man between 18 and 35 years old who had mild COVID-19 (a few samples of this study predate the infection). The sample titles of this study are shuffled in the database, so cell type and time point are left out; the donor was told from shared clones.

The CDR3 coding sequence is TGCGCCAGCAGCCAGGATCGGGGACACTCCGAGACCCAGTACTTC. Amino acids: CASSQDRGHSETQYF. The chain uses TRBV4-3 and TRBJ2-5; maybe TRBD1 (6 bases). Trimming pared 3 bases from V and 5 bases from J, leaving 16 bases between. The CDR3 loop spans 15 amino acids. The germline CDR1 and CDR2 sequences are LGHNA and YSLEER.

This clonotype was detected ten times or more. V is TRBV4-3 and J is TRBJ2-4; 7 bases map to TRBD2. CDR1 and CDR2 from the germline V gene are LGHNA and YSLEER. V was pared by 0 bases and J by 0 bases, with 2 bases of the junction left unmatched. The CDR3 runs to 16 residues. CDR3 region: CASSQEGGLAKNIQYF. The CDR3 coding sequence is TGCGCCAGCAGCCAAGAGGGAGGGCTAGCCAAAAACATTCAGTACTTC.

This clonotype was counted ten times or more. This rearrangement joins TRBV12-3 or TRBV12-4 to TRBJ2-1; tentative D call: TRBD2 (6 bases). Trimming removed 3 bases from V and 4 bases from J, with 7 bases in between. The CDR3 totals 13 residues. CDR3 amino acids: CASSFGGYNEQFF. For the CDR3, the DNA is TGTGCCAGCAGTTTTGGGGGGTACAATGAGCAGTTCTTC.

There are many counts of this clonotype. This chain joins TRBV4-1 and TRBJ2-7; 7 positions agree with TRBD1. There are 13 residues in the CDR3. After removal of 2 bases from V and 5 bases from J, the junction contained 3 bases not matched to a gene. Germline values: CDR1 MGHRA, CDR2 YSYEKL. CDR3 coding DNA: TGCGCCAGCAGCCAAAACAGGGGTAACGAGCAGTACTTC. It yields the protein CASSQNRGNEQYF.

The rearrangement uses TRBV7-2 and TRBJ2-1; D not resolved. From germline, CDR1 is SGHTA and CDR2 FQGNSA. The ends were cut back, 0 bases at V and 8 bases at J, with 11 bases in the middle. This CDR3 region has 14 residues. CDR3 protein: CASSLAESLHEQFF. The CDR3 bases are TGTGCCAGCAGCTTAGCCGAGTCGTTACATGAGCAGTTCTTC.

This chain's CDR3 is CSAEGTGATRHSGNTIYF. The CDR3 nucleotides read TGCAGCGCCGAGGGGACAGGAGCTACCCGCCACTCTGGAAACACCATATATTTT. The genes are TRBV29-1 and TRBJ1-3, with TRBD1 identical over 8 bases. This CDR3 is 18 amino acids long. Germline CDR1 is SQVTM and CDR2 is ANQGSEA. The ends lost 7 bases at V and 0 bases at J; junction bases unmatched: 17. The whole variable domain, remainder taken from reference TRBV29-1 and TRBJ1-3, is SAVISQKPSRDICQRGTSLTIQCQVDSQVTMMFWYRQQPGQSLTLIATANQGSEATYESGFVIDKFPISRPNLTFSTLTVSNMSPEDSSIYLCSAEGTGATRHSGNTIYFGEGSWLTVV.

This clonotype showed up many times. The V gene is TRBV3-1, the J gene TRBJ2-5, with D hard to call. Germline loops: CDR1 LGHDT, CDR2 YNNKEL (reference sequence). Deletions cut 3 bases from V and 4 bases from J, with 3 bases between. The length of the CDR3 is 11 residues. This chain's CDR3 is CASSQRETQYF. CDR3 DNA sequence: TGTGCCAGCAGCCAGCGAGAGACCCAGTACTTC.

The chain carries TRBV7-6 and TRBJ2-3, with D possibly matching TRBD1 (5 bases). From germline, CDR1 is SGHVS and CDR2 FNYEAQ. V shed 5 bases and J shed 6 bases, with 18 bases lying between them. This CDR3 region has 15 residues. The CDR3 DNA is TGTGCCAGCAGCACCGCGGCGCGCTCAGGGGATACGCAGTATTTT. Its protein product is CASSTAARSGDTQYF.

In this sample, this clonotype turned up a few times. This chain joins TRBV5-1 and TRBJ1-1; D is unresolved. CDR1 and CDR2 (germline): SGHRS, YFSETQ. V was shortened by 2 bases and J by 0 bases, with 8 bases between the two germline ends. The CDR3 is 14 residues long. CDR3 in amino acids: CASSLWSLNTEAFF. The CDR3 DNA sequence: TGCGCCAGCAGCTTATGGTCGTTGAACACTGAAGCTTTCTTT. Together with reference TRBV5-1 and TRBJ1-1, the CDR3 gives the full variable domain: KAGVTQTPRYLIKTRGQQVTLSCSPISGHRSVSWYQQTPGQGLQFLFEYFSETQRNKGNFPGRFSGRQFSNSRSEMNVSTLELGDSALYLCASSLWSLNTEAFFGQGTRLTVV.